The entry below gives a single T cell receptor beta chain sequence along with its context. Its specificity is unknown. V was trimmed by 2 bases and J by 2 bases, leaving 9 bases between them. The CDR3 length is 14 residues. Per the germline V gene, CDR1 is SGHRS and CDR2 is YFSETQ. Tagging with unique molecular identifiers was applied to individual cDNA molecules. MiXCR, run by TCRdb on the 5' RACE reads, gives a single entry per CDR3 protein. The sample lists tens of thousands of distinct CDR3 sequences; over 4.5% were seen once. The data stem from a study of early T cells in non-severe SARS-CoV-2 infection. Study results and limitations: CD4 and private specificities were missed by VDJdb matching, which favored anti-spike CD8 responses.

The sequence derives from an adult who was a healthcare worker with PCR-confirmed SARS-CoV-2 infection or an uninfected control (not recorded which). This chain uses TRBV5-1 with TRBJ2-3; a weak D match, TRBD1 (6 bases). The sequenced sample was whole blood. The CDR3 sequence is CASSFGQPTDTQYF. DNA for the CDR3: TGCGCCAGCAGCTTTGGACAGCCCACAGATACGCAGTATTTT.